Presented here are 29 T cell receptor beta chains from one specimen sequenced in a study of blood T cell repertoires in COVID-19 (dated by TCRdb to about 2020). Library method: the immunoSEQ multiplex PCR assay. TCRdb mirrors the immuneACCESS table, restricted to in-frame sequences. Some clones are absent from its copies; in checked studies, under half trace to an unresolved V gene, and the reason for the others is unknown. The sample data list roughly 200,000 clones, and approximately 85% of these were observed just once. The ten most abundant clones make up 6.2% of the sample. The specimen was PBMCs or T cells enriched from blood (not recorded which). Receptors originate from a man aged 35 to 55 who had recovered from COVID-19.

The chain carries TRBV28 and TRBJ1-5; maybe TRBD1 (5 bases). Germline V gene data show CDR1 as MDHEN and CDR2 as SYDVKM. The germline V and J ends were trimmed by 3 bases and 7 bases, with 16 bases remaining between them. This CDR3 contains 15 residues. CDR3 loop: CASSLRLVGGQPQHF. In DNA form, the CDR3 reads TGTGCCAGCAGTTTGCGATTGGTGGGGGGACAGCCCCAGCATTTT.

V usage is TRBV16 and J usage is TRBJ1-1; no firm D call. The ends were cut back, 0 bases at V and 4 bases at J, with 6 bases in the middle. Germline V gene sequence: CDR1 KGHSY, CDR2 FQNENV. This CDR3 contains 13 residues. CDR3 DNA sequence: TGTGCCAGCAGCCAATCAACAGCCACTGAAGCTTTCTTT. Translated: CASSQSTATEAFF. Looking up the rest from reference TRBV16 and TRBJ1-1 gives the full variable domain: GEEVAQTPKHLVRGEGQKAKLYCAPIKGHSYVFWYQQVLKNEFKFLISFQNENVFDETGMPKERFSAKCLPNSPCSLEIQATKLEDSAVYFCASSQSTATEAFFGQGTRLTVV.

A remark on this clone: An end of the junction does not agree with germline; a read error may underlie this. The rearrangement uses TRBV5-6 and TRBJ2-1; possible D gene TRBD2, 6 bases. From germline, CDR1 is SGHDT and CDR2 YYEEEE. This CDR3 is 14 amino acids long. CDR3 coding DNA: TGTGCTAGCAGCTCGGCCGGCGGGACGGGTGAGCAGTTCTTC. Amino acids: CASSSAGGTGEQFF.

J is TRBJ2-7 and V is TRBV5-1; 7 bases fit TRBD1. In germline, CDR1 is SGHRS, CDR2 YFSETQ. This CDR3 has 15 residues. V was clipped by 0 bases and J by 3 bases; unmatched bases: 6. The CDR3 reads CASSLGSDRYYEQYF. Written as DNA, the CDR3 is TGCGCCAGCAGCTTGGGGTCGGACAGGTACTACGAGCAGTACTTC.

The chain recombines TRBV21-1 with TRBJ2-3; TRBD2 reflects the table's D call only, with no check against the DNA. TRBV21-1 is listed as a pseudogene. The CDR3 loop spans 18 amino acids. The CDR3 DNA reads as TGTGCCAGCAGCAAAGGGGGGGGTGGAGGGGAAGAGACAGATACGCAGTATTTT. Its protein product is CASSKGGGGGEETDTQYF.

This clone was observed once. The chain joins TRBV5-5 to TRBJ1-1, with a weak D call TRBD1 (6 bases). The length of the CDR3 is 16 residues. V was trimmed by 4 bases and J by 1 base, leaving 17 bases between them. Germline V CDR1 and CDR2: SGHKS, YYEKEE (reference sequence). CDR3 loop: CASSRDILNPNTEAFF. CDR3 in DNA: TGTGCCAGCAGCCGGGACATACTGAACCCGAACACTGAAGCTTTCTTT. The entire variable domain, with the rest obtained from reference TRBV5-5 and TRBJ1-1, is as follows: DAGVTQSPTHLIKTRGQQVTLRCSPISGHKSVSWYQQVLGQGPQFIFQYYEKEERGRGNFPDRFSARQFPNYSSELNVNALLLGDSALYLCASSRDILNPNTEAFFGQGTRLTVV.

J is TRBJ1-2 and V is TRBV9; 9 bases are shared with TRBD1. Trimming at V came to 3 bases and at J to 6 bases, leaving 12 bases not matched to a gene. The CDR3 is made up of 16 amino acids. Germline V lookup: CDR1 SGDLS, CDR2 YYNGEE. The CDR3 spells CASSAATGTGIHGYTF. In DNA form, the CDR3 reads TGTGCCAGCAGCGCCGCGACCGGGACAGGGATCCATGGCTACACCTTC.

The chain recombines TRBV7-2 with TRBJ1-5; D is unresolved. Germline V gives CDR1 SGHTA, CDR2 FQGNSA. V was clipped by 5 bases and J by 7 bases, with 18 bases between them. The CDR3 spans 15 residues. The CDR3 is CASSPSMGREQPQHF. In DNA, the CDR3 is TGTGCCAGCAGCCCCTCCATGGGGAGGGAACAGCCCCAGCATTTT.

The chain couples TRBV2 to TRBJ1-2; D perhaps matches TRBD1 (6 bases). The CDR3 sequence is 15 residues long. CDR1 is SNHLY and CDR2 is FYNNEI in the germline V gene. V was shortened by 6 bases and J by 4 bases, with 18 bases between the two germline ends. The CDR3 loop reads CASSPRPGDPYGYTF. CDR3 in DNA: TGTGCCAGCAGCCCTCGCCCAGGGGATCCCTATGGCTACACCTTC.

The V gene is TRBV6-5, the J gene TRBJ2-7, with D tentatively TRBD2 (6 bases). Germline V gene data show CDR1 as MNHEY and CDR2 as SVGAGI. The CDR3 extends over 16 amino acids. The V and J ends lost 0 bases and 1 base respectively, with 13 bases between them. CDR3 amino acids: CASSYSIVSGSYEQYF. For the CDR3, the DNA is TGTGCCAGCAGTTACTCGATCGTAAGCGGGTCCTACGAGCAGTACTTC.

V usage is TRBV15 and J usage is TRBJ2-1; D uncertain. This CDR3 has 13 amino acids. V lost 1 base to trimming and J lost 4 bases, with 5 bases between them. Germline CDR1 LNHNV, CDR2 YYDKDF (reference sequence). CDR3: CATSRGTYNEQFF. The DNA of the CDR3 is TGTGCCACCAGCAGAGGAACTTACAATGAGCAGTTCTTC.

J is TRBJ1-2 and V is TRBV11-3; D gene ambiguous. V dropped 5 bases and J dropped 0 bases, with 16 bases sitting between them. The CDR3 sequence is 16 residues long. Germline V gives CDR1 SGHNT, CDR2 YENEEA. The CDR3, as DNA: TGTGCCAGCAGCGTTGCGGGGTCAGTAGCTAACTATGGCTACACCTTC. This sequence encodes CASSVAGSVANYGYTF.

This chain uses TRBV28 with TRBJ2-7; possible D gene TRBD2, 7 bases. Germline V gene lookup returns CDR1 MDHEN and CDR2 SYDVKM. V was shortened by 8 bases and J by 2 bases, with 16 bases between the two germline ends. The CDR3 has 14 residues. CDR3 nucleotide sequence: TGTGCCAGCGAATCAGGGGAGGGAACCTACGAGCAGTACTTC. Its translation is CASESGEGTYEQYF.

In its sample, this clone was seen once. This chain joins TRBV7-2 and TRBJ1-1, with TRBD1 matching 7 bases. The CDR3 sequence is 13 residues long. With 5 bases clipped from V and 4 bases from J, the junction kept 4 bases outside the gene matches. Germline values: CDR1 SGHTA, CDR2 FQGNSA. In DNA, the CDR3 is TGTGCCAGCAGCGCCACAGGGGCCACTGAAGCTTTCTTT. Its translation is CASSATGATEAFF.

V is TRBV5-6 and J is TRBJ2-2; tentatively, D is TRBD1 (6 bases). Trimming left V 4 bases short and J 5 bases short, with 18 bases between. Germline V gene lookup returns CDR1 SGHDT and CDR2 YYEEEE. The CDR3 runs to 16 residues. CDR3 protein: CASSGSQGWGTGELFF. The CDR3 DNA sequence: TGTGCCAGCAGCGGTTCCCAGGGGTGGGGTACCGGGGAGCTGTTTTTT.

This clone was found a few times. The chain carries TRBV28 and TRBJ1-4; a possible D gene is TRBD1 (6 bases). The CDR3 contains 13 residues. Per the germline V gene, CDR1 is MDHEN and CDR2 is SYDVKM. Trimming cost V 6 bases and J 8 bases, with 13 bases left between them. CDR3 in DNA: TGTGCCAGCAGCCCCGGACAGAAAGAAAAACTGTTTTTT. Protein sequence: CASSPGQKEKLFF.

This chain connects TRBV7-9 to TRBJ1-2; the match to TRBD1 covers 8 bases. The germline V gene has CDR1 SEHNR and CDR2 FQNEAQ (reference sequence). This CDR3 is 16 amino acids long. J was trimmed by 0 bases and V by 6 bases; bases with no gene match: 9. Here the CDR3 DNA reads TGTGCCAGCAGTCTGACAGGGGCTGGAGCTAACTATGGCTACACCTTC. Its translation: CASSLTGAGANYGYTF. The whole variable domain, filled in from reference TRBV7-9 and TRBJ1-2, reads DTGVSQNPRHKITKRGQNVTFRCDPISEHNRLYWYRQTLGQGPEFLTYFQNEAQLEKSRLLSDRFSAERPKGSFSTLEIQRTEQGDSAMYLCASSLTGAGANYGYTFGSGTRLTVV.

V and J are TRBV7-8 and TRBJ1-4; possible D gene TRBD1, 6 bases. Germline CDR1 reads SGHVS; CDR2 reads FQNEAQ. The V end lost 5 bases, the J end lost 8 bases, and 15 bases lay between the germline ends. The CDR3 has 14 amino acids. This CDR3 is CASSPSRTEEKLFF. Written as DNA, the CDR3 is TGTGCCAGCAGCCCCTCTAGGACAGAAGAAAAACTGTTTTTT.

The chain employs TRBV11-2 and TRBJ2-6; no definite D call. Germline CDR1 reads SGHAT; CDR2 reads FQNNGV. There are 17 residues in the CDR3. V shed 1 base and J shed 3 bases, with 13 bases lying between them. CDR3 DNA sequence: TGTGCCAGCAGCTTAGTTCCCGGTGTAATTGGGGCCAACGTCCTGACTTTC. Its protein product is CASSLVPGVIGANVLTF. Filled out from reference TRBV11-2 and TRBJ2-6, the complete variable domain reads EAGVAQSPRYKIIEKRQSVAFWCNPISGHATLYWYQQILGQGPKLLIQFQNNGVVDDSQLPKDRFSAERLKGVDSTLKIQPAKLEDSAVYLCASSLVPGVIGANVLTFGAGSRLTVL.

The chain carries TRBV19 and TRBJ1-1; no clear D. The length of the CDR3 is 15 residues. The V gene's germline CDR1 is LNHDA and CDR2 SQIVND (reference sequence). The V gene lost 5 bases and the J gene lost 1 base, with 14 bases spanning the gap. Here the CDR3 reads CASSARTGRNTEAFF. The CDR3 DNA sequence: TGTGCCAGTAGTGCCCGGACGGGGAGGAACACTGAAGCTTTCTTT.

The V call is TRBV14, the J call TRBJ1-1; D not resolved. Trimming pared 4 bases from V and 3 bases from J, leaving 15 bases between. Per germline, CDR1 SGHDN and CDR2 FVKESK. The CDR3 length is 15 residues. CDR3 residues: CASSPSYTGYTEAFF. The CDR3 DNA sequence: TGTGCCAGCAGCCCTTCATATACCGGGTACACTGAAGCTTTCTTT. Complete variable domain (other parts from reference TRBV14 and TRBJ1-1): EAGVTQFPSHSVIEKGQTVTLRCDPISGHDNLYWYRRVMGKEIKFLLHFVKESKQDESGMPNNRFLAERTGGTYSTLKVQPAELEDSGVYFCASSPSYTGYTEAFFGQGTRLTVV.

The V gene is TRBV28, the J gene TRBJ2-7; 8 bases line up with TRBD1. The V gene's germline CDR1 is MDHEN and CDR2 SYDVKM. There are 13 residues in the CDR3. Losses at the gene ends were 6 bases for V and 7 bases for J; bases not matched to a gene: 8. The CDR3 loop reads CASSHYRDREQYF. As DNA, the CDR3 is TGTGCCAGCAGCCACTACCGGGACAGGGAGCAGTACTTC.

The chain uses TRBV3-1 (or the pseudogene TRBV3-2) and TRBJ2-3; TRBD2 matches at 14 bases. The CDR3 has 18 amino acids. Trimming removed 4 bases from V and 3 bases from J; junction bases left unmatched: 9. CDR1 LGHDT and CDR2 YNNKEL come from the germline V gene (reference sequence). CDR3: CASSRGGTSGRRTDTQYF. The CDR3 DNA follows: TGTGCCAGCAGCCGGGGCGGGACTAGCGGGAGAAGGACAGATACGCAGTATTTT.

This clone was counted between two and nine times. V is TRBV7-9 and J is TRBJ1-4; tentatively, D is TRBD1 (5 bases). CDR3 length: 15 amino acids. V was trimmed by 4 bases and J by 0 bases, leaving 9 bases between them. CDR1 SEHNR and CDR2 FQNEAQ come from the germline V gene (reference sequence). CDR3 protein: CASSSGLSTNEKLFF. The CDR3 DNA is TGTGCCAGCAGCTCGGGACTATCAACTAATGAAAAACTGTTTTTT.

CDR3 coding DNA: TGCGCCAGCAGCACGGAAGAGACCCAGTACTTC. This codes for CASSTEETQYF. This sequence joins TRBV5-1 and TRBJ2-5, with D hard to call. This CDR3 is 11 amino acids long. The ends were cut back, 4 bases at V and 3 bases at J, with 4 bases in the middle. Germline CDR1 and CDR2: SGHRS and YFSETQ.

The CDR3 bases are TGTGCCAGCAGCCCCGAGGGACAAACTGAAGCTTTCTTT. Protein product: CASSPEGQTEAFF. The chain carries TRBV11-2 and TRBJ1-1; a possible D gene is TRBD1 (6 bases). Per the germline V gene, CDR1 is SGHAT and CDR2 is FQNNGV. CDR3 length: 13 residues. The ends were cut back, 5 bases at V and 5 bases at J, with 12 bases in the middle. Using reference TRBV11-2 and TRBJ1-1 for the parts outside the CDR3, the full variable domain is EAGVAQSPRYKIIEKRQSVAFWCNPISGHATLYWYQQILGQGPKLLIQFQNNGVVDDSQLPKDRFSAERLKGVDSTLKIQPAKLEDSAVYLCASSPEGQTEAFFGQGTRLTVV.

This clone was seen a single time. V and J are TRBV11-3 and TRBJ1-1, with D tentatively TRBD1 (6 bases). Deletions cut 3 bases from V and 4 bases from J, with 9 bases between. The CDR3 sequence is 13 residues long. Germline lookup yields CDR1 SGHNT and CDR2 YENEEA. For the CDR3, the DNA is TGTGCCAGCAGCTTGGACAGTGGCACTGAAGCTTTCTTT. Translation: CASSLDSGTEAFF.

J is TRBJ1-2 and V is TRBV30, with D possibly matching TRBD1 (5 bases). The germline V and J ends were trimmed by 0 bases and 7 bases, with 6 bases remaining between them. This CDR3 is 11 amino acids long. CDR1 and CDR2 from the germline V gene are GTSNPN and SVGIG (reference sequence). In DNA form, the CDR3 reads TGTGCCTGGAGTGTAGGGGCTGGCTACACCTTC. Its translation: CAWSVGAGYTF.

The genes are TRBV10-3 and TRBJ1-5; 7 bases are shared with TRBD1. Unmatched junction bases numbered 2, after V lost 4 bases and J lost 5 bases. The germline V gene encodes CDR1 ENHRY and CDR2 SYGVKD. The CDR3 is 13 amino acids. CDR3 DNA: TGTGCCATCAGTGGGGGGACAGATCAGCCCCAGCATTTT. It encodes CAISGGTDQPQHF.